These 32 T cell receptor beta chains were sequenced from one sample in a study of cytomegalovirus exposure and HLA in healthy donors. Measured with immunoSEQ multiplex PCR; TCRdb has only the in-frame clones, and not every one. The sample records approximately 210,000 clones, around 86% being singletons. Sequences were obtained from PBMCs. Every receptor here comes from a woman aged 18-29 years in good health and CMV-seronegative.

CDR3 sequence: CAWSQSQGSPLHF. CDR3 in DNA: TGTGCCTGGAGCCAATCACAGGGGTCACCCCTCCACTTT. The chain couples TRBV30 to TRBJ1-6, with 7 bases fitting TRBD1. CDR1 GTSNPN and CDR2 SVGIG come from the germline V gene (reference sequence). CDR3 length equals 13 residues. J gave up 10 bases and V 3 bases, and 6 bases lay outside the gene matches.

The V gene is TRBV21-1, the J gene TRBJ2-7; the DNA was not compared with TRBD1, the D call given in the table. TRBV21-1 is recorded as a pseudogene. The CDR3 has 16 residues. CDR3 region: CASSSPSGQGYYEQYF. The CDR3 DNA sequence: TGTGCCAGCAGCAGCCCTTCGGGACAGGGCTACTACGAGCAGTACTTC.

The V and J genes are TRBV27 and TRBJ1-1; D unresolved. Germline V gives CDR1 MNHEY, CDR2 SMNVEV (reference sequence). The length of the CDR3 is 16 residues. The ends were cut back, 2 bases at V and 1 base at J, with 14 bases in the middle. CDR3 sequence: CASSLRSMQANTEAFF. CDR3 sequence (DNA): TGTGCCAGCAGTTTACGTTCAATGCAGGCGAACACTGAAGCTTTCTTT.

The V and J genes are TRBV6-5 and TRBJ1-4; the D gene is possibly TRBD1 (6 bases). V gave up 0 bases and J gave up 8 bases, with 10 bases separating them. The CDR3 is made up of 14 amino acids. Germline V gene data show CDR1 as MNHEY and CDR2 as SVGAGI. In DNA form, the CDR3 reads TGTGCCAGCAGTTACTCTGGGGGCGCGGAAAAACTGTTTTTT. Translation gives CASSYSGGAEKLFF.

The chain couples TRBV6-5 to TRBJ1-1; D not certain. The CDR3 spans 16 residues. V shed 0 bases and J shed 0 bases, with 11 bases lying between them. CDR1 is MNHEY, CDR2 SVGAGI, per germline. The CDR3 region has the DNA TGTGCCAGCAGTTACTCTGTACGCAGGATGAACACTGAAGCTTTCTTT. This encodes CASSYSVRRMNTEAFF.

The J gene is TRBJ2-5, the V gene TRBV7-8; 13 bases agree with TRBD2. With V trimmed by 2 bases and J by 1 base, 16 bases remained unmatched. The CDR3 consists of 21 residues. Germline values: CDR1 SGHVS, CDR2 FQNEAQ. The CDR3 region has the DNA TGTGCCAGCAGCTTATTCGGCCCGAGACTAGCGGGGGGAATCTTCCAAGAGACCCAGTACTTC. It yields the protein CASSLFGPRLAGGIFQETQYF.

The chain employs TRBV19 and TRBJ2-7; D may be TRBD1 (6 bases). Germline CDR1 is LNHDA and CDR2 is SQIVND (reference sequence). This CDR3 has 13 residues. Deletions cut 11 bases from V and 4 bases from J, with 18 bases between. The CDR3 coding sequence is TGTGCCGGCTCGCGGACAGCGATTTACGAGCAGTACTTC. It encodes CAGSRTAIYEQYF.

The rearrangement links TRBV7-8 to TRBJ1-5, with 7 bases aligning to TRBD1. Germline CDR1 and CDR2: SGHVS and FQNEAQ. This CDR3 comprises 15 residues. V lost 5 bases to trimming and J lost 6 bases; unmatched junction nucleotides: 10. The CDR3 region is CASSVTGYGRQPQHF. CDR3 DNA sequence: TGTGCCAGCAGCGTGACAGGGTACGGGCGTCAGCCCCAGCATTTT. Based on the CDR3 plus reference TRBV7-8 and TRBJ1-5, the full variable domain is GAGVSQSPRYKVAKRGQDVALRCDPISGHVSLFWYQQALGQGPEFLTYFQNEAQLDKSGLPSDRFFAERPEGSVSTLKIQRTQQEDSAVYLCASSVTGYGRQPQHFGDGTRLSIL.

The V and J genes are TRBV5-4 and TRBJ2-7; 12 bases map to TRBD2. Germline CDR1 and CDR2: SGHNT and YYREEE (reference sequence). The CDR3 is 15 amino acids. V dropped 0 bases and J dropped 5; count of bases not matched to a gene: 3. The CDR3 loop reads CASSLAGLAGDEQYF. CDR3 DNA: TGTGCCAGCAGCTTGGCGGGACTAGCGGGCGACGAGCAGTACTTC.

The J gene is TRBJ1-2, the V gene TRBV27, with 7 bases fitting TRBD1. CDR3 length: 14 amino acids. The junction had 9 bases not matched to a gene; V was cut back by 7 bases and J by 4 bases. Germline V gene data show CDR1 as MNHEY and CDR2 as SMNVEV (reference sequence). The CDR3 loop reads CASTPGGNPYGYTF. The DNA for the CDR3 is TGTGCCAGCACTCCAGGGGGTAACCCCTATGGCTACACCTTC.

In this sample, this clone turned up many times. CDR3 DNA: TGTGCCAGCAGACCTGACAGGGATGGCACCGGGGAGCTGTTTTTT. Protein: CASRPDRDGTGELFF. This chain uses TRBV6-4 with TRBJ2-2, with 7 bases fitting TRBD1. V was clipped by 6 bases and J by 4 bases; unmatched bases: 8. The CDR3 has 15 residues. CDR1 and CDR2 (germline): MRHNA, SNTAGT.

The rearrangement links TRBV5-4 to TRBJ2-3; 7 nucleotides agree with TRBD1. The germline V gene encodes CDR1 SGHNT and CDR2 YYREEE (reference sequence). The CDR3 consists of 15 residues. Losses at the gene ends were 6 bases for V and 2 bases for J; bases not matched to a gene: 9. CDR3 loop: CASNQRGPNTDTQYF. The CDR3 nucleotides are TGTGCCAGCAACCAAAGGGGGCCTAACACAGATACGCAGTATTTT.

The rearrangement uses TRBV13 and TRBJ2-3; D is ambiguous. The V gene lost 4 bases and the J gene lost 0 bases, with 8 bases spanning the gap. Looked up from germline, CDR1 is PRHDT and CDR2 is FYEKMQ (reference sequence). This CDR3 is 14 amino acids long. The chain's CDR3 is CASSSRYSTDTQYF. The DNA for the CDR3 is TGTGCCAGCAGCTCCCGCTATAGCACAGATACGCAGTATTTT.

As DNA, the CDR3 is TGTGCCAGCACCCCATCTTCGGGGGTAGGGGAGACCCAGTACTTC. Its protein is CASTPSSGVGETQYF. V and J are TRBV25-1 and TRBJ2-5; D is perhaps TRBD2 (6 bases). CDR3 length: 15 amino acids. V lost 7 bases, J lost 5 bases, and 20 bases lay in between. Germline V CDR1 and CDR2: MGHDK, SYGVNS.

The chain employs TRBV10-1 and TRBJ2-5, with a weak D call TRBD2 (5 bases). The V gene's germline CDR1 is WNHNN and CDR2 SYGVQD (reference sequence). The CDR3 sequence is 14 residues long. V was shortened by 6 bases and J by 1 base, with 12 bases between the two germline ends. The CDR3 loop is CASSPASGQETQYF. CDR3 nucleotides: TGCGCCAGCAGCCCCGCCAGCGGCCAAGAGACCCAGTACTTC.

In its sample, this clone was seen a few times. This chain connects TRBV2 to TRBJ2-2; possible D gene TRBD1, 6 bases. The germline CDR1 and CDR2 sequences are SNHLY and FYNNEI. The germline V and J ends were trimmed by 2 bases and 4 bases, with 11 bases remaining between them. The CDR3 runs 15 residues. The CDR3 nucleotides are TGTGCCAGCAGTGAATGGGGACACTTCACCGGGGAGCTGTTTTTT. Translated: CASSEWGHFTGELFF.

V is TRBV18 and J is TRBJ2-1; 8 bases map to TRBD1. The germline V gene has CDR1 KGHSH and CDR2 LQKENI. The CDR3 contains 14 residues. V gave up 3 bases and J gave up 5 bases; unmatched junction bases: 3. The CDR3 spells CASSPGQVNNEQFF. CDR3 nucleotides: TGTGCCAGCTCACCGGGACAGGTCAACAATGAGCAGTTCTTC.

The chain carries TRBV7-2 and TRBJ1-4, with a tentative D call TRBD1 (5 bases). V lost 5 bases to trimming and J lost 7 bases, with 14 bases between them. This CDR3 has 14 residues. CDR1 and CDR2 from the germline V gene are SGHTA and FQGNSA. CDR3 bases: TGTGCCAGCAGCCTTGGGGCACTTAGTGAAAAACTGTTTTTT. It is translated as CASSLGALSEKLFF.

The chain couples TRBV4-1 to TRBJ1-2; D is possibly TRBD1 (5 bases). CDR1 and CDR2 (germline): MGHRA, YSYEKL. The CDR3 runs 16 residues. V was trimmed by 0 bases and J by 3 bases, leaving 14 bases between them. As DNA, the CDR3 is TGCGCCAGCAGCCAAGACGTCGTCAGGGTGGACTATGGCTACACCTTC. This codes for CASSQDVVRVDYGYTF.

The chain joins TRBV27 to TRBJ1-5; D may be TRBD1 (5 bases). Per germline, CDR1 MNHEY and CDR2 SMNVEV (reference sequence). CDR3 length: 16 residues. The V end lost 5 bases, the J end lost 0 bases, and 14 bases lay between the germline ends. DNA for the CDR3: TGTGCCAGCAGTCTAGGGGCAGGGTATAGCAATCAGCCCCAGCATTTT. Amino acids: CASSLGAGYSNQPQHF.

In its sample, this clone was seen once. The chain couples TRBV11-2 to TRBJ1-2; D gene unclear. Germline CDR1 and CDR2: SGHAT and FQNNGV. Trimming pared 0 bases from V and 1 base from J, leaving 15 bases between. The CDR3 has 17 residues. DNA for the CDR3: TGTGCCAGCAGCTTAGATCTTCCGCGGCAGAGTAACTATGGCTACACCTTC. Its protein product is CASSLDLPRQSNYGYTF. Combining the CDR3 with reference TRBV11-2 and TRBJ1-2 gives the whole variable domain EAGVAQSPRYKIIEKRQSVAFWCNPISGHATLYWYQQILGQGPKLLIQFQNNGVVDDSQLPKDRFSAERLKGVDSTLKIQPAKLEDSAVYLCASSLDLPRQSNYGYTFGSGTRLTVV.

The genes are TRBV27 and TRBJ1-1; perhaps TRBD1 as D (5 bases). V was clipped by 10 bases and J by 4 bases, with 13 bases between them. This CDR3 comprises 12 residues. Germline values: CDR1 MNHEY, CDR2 SMNVEV (reference sequence). CDR3 residues: CATRLGPTEAFF. The CDR3 bases are TGTGCCACCCGCCTGGGGCCCACTGAAGCTTTCTTT.

V usage is TRBV5-4 and J usage is TRBJ2-7; D is possibly TRBD2 (6 bases). V was cut by 0 bases and J by 2 bases, with 9 bases left in between. Germline V lookup: CDR1 SGHNT, CDR2 YYREEE (reference sequence). The CDR3 sequence is 14 residues long. DNA of the CDR3: TGTGCCAGCAGCTTGGACGGACTACCCTACGAGCAGTACTTC. It encodes CASSLDGLPYEQYF.

The genes are TRBV5-1 and TRBJ2-7; 12 bases agree with TRBD2. The CDR3 contains 16 residues. Germline loops: CDR1 SGHRS, CDR2 YFSETQ. The J segment lost 3 bases and the V segment lost 2 bases, leaving 6 bases of the junction unmatched. In DNA, the CDR3 is TGCGCCAGCAGCTTAACCAGGACTAGCGGGGTCTACGAGCAGTACTTC. Translation gives CASSLTRTSGVYEQYF.

V usage is TRBV2 and J usage is TRBJ1-5; 9 bases are a match to TRBD1. In germline, CDR1 is SNHLY, CDR2 FYNNEI. The CDR3 is 13 amino acids. The trim removed 4 bases at V and 7 bases at J, leaving 2 bases unmatched. CDR3 sequence: CASSGGQGQPQHF. As DNA, the CDR3 is TGTGCCAGCAGTGGGGGACAGGGCCAGCCCCAGCATTTT. The complete variable domain, with remaining parts taken from reference TRBV2 and TRBJ1-5, reads EPEVTQTPSHQVTQMGQEVILRCVPISNHLYFYWYRQILGQKVEFLVSFYNNEISEKSEIFDDQFSVERPDGSNFTLKIRSTKLEDSAMYFCASSGGQGQPQHFGDGTRLSIL.

The V call is TRBV11-3, the J call TRBJ2-2, with 7 bases identical to TRBD1. The V segment lost 4 bases and the J segment 1 base; nucleotides outside the gene matches: 3. From germline, CDR1 is SGHNT and CDR2 YENEEA. This CDR3 is 15 amino acids long. CDR3 DNA: TGTGCCAGCAGCTCCAGGACAGGGAACACCGGGGAGCTGTTTTTT. It is translated as CASSSRTGNTGELFF. The full variable domain, completed using reference TRBV11-3 and TRBJ2-2, is EAGVVQSPRYKIIEKKQPVAFWCNPISGHNTLYWYLQNLGQGPELLIRYENEEAVDDSQLPKDRFSAERLKGVDSTLKIQPAELGDSAVYLCASSSRTGNTGELFFGEGSRLTVL.

This CDR3 is CASGLERSSNQPQHF. CDR3 sequence (DNA): TGTGCTAGTGGTTTGGAGAGGTCAAGTAACCAGCCCCAGCATTTT. The chain recombines TRBV12-5 with TRBJ1-5; no definite D call. Germline V gene data show CDR1 as LGHNT and CDR2 as FRNRAP. The length of the CDR3 is 15 residues. Trimming took 1 base from V and 7 from J, leaving 14 bases between them.

The V gene is TRBV11-2, the J gene TRBJ2-7; TRBD1 agrees at 8 bases. From germline, CDR1 is SGHAT and CDR2 FQNNGV. The CDR3 runs 15 residues. V was clipped by 1 base and J by 3 bases; unmatched bases: 5. CDR3 nucleotide sequence: TGTGCCAGCAGCTTAGGACAGGGGAAAGGCTACGAGCAGTACTTC. It translates to CASSLGQGKGYEQYF.

V gene TRBV7-2 combines with J gene TRBJ1-1, with TRBD1 identical over 11 bases. The CDR3 covers 16 residues. The germline V gene has CDR1 SGHTA and CDR2 FQGNSA. The ends lost 5 bases at V and 4 bases at J; junction bases unmatched: 9. The CDR3 is CASSQDGGTGGTEAFF. The DNA for the CDR3 is TGTGCCAGCAGCCAAGATGGGGGGACAGGGGGCACTGAAGCTTTCTTT.

The chain couples TRBV19 to TRBJ2-6; possible D gene TRBD2, 5 bases. Trimming took 2 bases from V and 0 from J, leaving 5 bases between them. CDR3 length equals 15 residues. Germline loops: CDR1 LNHDA, CDR2 SQIVND (reference sequence). This CDR3 is CASSIRGSGANVLTF. Here the CDR3 DNA reads TGTGCCAGTAGTATACGGGGCTCTGGGGCCAACGTCCTGACTTTC.

The chain carries TRBV6-4 and TRBJ2-2, with D perhaps TRBD1 (5 bases). V lost 2 bases to trimming and J lost 4 bases, with 5 bases between them. Germline lookup yields CDR1 MRHNA and CDR2 SNTAGT. This CDR3 has 13 amino acids. Here the CDR3 DNA reads TGTGCCAGCAGTGACAGGGGCACCGGGGAGCTGTTTTTT. This sequence encodes CASSDRGTGELFF.

The rearrangement links TRBV6-4 to TRBJ2-2; no firm D call. Germline lookup yields CDR1 MRHNA and CDR2 SNTAGT. The CDR3 is 14 residues long. The ends were cut back, 4 bases at V and 2 bases at J, with 8 bases in the middle. The CDR3 here is CASSVYINTGELFF. CDR3 nucleotide sequence: TGTGCCAGCAGTGTGTATATAAACACCGGGGAGCTGTTTTTT.